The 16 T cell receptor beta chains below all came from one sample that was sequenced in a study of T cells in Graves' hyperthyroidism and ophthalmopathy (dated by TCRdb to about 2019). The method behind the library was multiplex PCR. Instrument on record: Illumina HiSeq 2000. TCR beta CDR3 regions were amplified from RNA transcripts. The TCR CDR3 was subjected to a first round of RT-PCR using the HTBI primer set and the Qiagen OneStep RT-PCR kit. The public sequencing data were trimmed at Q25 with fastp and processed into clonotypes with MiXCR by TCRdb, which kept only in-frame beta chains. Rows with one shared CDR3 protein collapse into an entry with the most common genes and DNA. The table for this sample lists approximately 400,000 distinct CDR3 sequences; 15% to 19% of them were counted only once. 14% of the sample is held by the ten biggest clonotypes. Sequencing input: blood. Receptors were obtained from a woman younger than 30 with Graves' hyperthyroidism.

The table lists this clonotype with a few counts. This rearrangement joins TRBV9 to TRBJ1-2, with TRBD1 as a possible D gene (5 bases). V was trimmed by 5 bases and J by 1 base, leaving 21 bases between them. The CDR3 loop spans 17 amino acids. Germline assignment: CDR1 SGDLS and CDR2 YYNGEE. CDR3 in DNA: TGTGCCAGCAGGGAGATGGGACGGGAGGTCGGTAACTATGGCTACACCTTC. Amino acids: CASREMGREVGNYGYTF.

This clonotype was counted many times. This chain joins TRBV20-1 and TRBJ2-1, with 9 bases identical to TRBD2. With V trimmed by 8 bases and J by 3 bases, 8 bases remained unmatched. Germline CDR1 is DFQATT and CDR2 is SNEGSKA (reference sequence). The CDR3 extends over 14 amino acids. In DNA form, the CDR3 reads TGCAGTCTAGGCGGGAGGGCCGACTACAATGAGCAGTTCTTC. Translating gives CSLGGRADYNEQFF.

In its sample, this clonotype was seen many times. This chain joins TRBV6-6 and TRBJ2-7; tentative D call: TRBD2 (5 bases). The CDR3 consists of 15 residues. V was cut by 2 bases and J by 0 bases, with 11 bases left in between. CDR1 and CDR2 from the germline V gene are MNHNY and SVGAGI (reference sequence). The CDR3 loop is CASSYAGAGSYEQYF. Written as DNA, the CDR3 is TGTGCCAGCAGTTACGCAGGCGCGGGCTCCTACGAGCAGTACTTC.

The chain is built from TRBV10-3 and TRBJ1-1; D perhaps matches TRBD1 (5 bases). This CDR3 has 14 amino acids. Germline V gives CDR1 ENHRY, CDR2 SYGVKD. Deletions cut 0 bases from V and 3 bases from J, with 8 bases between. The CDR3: CAISESGGDTEAFF. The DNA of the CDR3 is TGTGCCATCAGTGAGTCTGGGGGGGACACTGAAGCTTTCTTT.

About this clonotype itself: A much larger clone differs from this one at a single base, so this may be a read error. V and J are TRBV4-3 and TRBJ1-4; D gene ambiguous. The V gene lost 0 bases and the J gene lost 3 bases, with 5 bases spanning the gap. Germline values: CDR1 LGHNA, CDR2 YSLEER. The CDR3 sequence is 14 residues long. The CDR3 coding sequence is TGCGCCAGCAGCCAAGACTGGGCTAATGAAAAACTGTTTTTT. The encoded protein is CASSQDWANEKLFF.

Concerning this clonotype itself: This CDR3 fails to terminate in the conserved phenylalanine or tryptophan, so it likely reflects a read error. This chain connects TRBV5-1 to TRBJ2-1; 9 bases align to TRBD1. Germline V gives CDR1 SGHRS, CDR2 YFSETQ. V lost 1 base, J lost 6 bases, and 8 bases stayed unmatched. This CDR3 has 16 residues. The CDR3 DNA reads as TGCGCCAGCAGCTTGAGACAGGGGGTCGGGTCCAATGAGCAGTTCTCC. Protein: CASSLRQGVGSNEQFS.

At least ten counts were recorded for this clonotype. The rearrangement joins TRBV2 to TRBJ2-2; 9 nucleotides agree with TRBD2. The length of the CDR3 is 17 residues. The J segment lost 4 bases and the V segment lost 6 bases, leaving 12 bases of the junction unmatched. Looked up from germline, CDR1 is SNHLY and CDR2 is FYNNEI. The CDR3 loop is CASRALTSGHGTGELFF. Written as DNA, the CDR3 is TGTGCCAGCAGGGCCCTTACTAGCGGGCATGGCACCGGGGAGCTGTTTTTT.

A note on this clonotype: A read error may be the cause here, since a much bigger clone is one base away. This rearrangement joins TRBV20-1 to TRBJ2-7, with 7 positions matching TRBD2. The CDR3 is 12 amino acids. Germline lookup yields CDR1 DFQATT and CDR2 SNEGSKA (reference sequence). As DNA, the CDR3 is TGCGGTGCTACCTGGGACTACTACGAGCAGTACTTC. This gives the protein CGATWDYYEQYF.

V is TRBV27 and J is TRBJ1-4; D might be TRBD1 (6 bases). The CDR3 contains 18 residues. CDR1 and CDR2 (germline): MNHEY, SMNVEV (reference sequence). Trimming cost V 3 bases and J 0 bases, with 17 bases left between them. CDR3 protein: CASSFRGGQVATNEKLFF. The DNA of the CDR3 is TGTGCCAGCAGTTTTAGGGGGGGGCAGGTCGCAACTAATGAAAAACTGTTTTTT. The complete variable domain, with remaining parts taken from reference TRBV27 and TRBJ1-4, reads EAQVTQNPRYLITVTGKKLTVTCSQNMNHEYMSWYRQDPGLGLRQIYYSMNVEVTDKGDVPEGYKVSRKEKRNFPLILESPSPNQTSLYFCASSFRGGQVATNEKLFFGSGTQLSVL.

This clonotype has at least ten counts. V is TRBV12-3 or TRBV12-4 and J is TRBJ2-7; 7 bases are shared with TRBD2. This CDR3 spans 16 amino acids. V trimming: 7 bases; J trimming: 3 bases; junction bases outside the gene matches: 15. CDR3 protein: CASNLGGAGKFYEQYF. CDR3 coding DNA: TGTGCCAGCAACCTGGGAGGGGCGGGAAAATTCTACGAGCAGTACTTC.

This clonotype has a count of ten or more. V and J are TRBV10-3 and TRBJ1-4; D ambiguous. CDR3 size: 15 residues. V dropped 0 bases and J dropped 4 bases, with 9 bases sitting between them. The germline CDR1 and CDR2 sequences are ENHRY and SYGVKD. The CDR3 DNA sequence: TGTGCCATCAGTGAGTCTTTCGGCGGTAATGAAAAACTGTTTTTT. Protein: CAISESFGGNEKLFF.

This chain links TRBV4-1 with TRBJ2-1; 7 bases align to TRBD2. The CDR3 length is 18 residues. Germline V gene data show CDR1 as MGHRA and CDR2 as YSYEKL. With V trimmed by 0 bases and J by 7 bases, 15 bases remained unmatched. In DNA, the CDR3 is TGCGCCAGCAGCCAAGATGGAGAATGGGATCTGGGGGGGAATGAGCAGTTCTTC. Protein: CASSQDGEWDLGGNEQFF.

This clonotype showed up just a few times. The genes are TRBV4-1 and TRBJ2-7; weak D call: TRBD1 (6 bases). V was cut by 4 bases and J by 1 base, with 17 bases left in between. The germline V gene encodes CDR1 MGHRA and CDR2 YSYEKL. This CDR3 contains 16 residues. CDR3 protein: CASSLRMTGESYEQYF. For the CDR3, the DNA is TGCGCCAGCAGCCTTCGTATGACAGGAGAGTCCTACGAGCAGTACTTC.

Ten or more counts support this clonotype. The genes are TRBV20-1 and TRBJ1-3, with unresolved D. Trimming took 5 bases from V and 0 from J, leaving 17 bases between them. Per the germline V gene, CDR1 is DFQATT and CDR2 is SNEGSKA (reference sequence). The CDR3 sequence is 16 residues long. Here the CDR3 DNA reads TGCAGTGCTCCCTACTCCAGATCTTTCTCTGGAAACACCATATATTTT. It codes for CSAPYSRSFSGNTIYF.

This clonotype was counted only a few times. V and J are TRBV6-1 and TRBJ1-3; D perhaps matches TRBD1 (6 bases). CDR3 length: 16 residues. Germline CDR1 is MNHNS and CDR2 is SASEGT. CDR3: CEKKINPDSIGNTIYF. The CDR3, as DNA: TGTGAAAAAAAGATAAACCCGGACAGCATTGGAAACACCATATATTTT.

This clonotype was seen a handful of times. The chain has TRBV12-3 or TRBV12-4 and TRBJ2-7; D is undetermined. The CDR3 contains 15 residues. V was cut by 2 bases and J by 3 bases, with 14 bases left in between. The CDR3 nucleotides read TGTGCCAGCAGTTTAAGAGGAAGGTTTAACTACGAGCAGTACTTC. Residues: CASSLRGRFNYEQYF.